This T cell receptor beta chain originates from a study of OX40 agonist ivuxolimab in advanced cancers. Study as a whole: Age averaged about 62 years (range roughly 20 to 90), and more than 80% were male. Around 40% of patients had received prior checkpoint inhibitor therapy. Overall study results and limits: Researchers did not establish what antigens the expanded peripheral T cells target.

Concerning this clone itself: What it recognizes is unknown.

The CDR3 is 15 amino acids. Per germline, CDR1 SGHNT and CDR2 YYREEE (reference sequence). Germline trimming cut 0 bases from V and 1 base from J; bases unmatched to any gene: 2. The method was immunoSEQ multiplex PCR; TCRdb's version includes in-frame clones alone and lacks a portion of them. The table lists tens of thousands of clones, around nine tenths of them singletons, with approximately 0.28% in the top ten. The chain couples TRBV5-4 to TRBJ2-5, with 8 bases identical to TRBD2. This clonotype was obtained from an adult with an advanced solid tumor such as melanoma, head and neck, liver or kidney cancer. The sample in question was CD4+ or CD8+ T cells sorted from blood, obtained in a trial of the OX40 agonist ivuxolimab. The CDR3 is CASSLGRGGQETQYF. DNA of the CDR3: TGTGCCAGCAGCTTGGGCCGGGGGGGCCAAGAGACCCAGTACTTC.